This TCR beta chain stems from a study of blood T cell repertoires in COVID-19 (dated by TCRdb to the early 2020s). Turning to the overall study: Samples from collaborators originated in the United States, Italy and Spain and spanned both the acute and convalescent phases of COVID-19. The prospective study material was composed of cDNA or gDNA derived from T cells, B-cell-depleted T cells, or PBMCs. The dataset comprised deeply sampled blood TCRbeta repertoires from subjects exposed to, actively infected with, or recovered from COVID-19. The repertoires were released in a freely available public database intended as a resource for research on the immune response to SARS-CoV-2. The samples were drawn from the first 160 participants of the ongoing ImmuneRACE study and from over a thousand subjects provided by 6 global collaborators. Nearly every sample came with metadata listing a de-identified subject ID, COVID-19 status, age in years and sex. HLA class I and class II types, where available, came from metadata supplied by the sample provider rather than from assay-based typing. What the work shows at the level of the full study, not this receptor alone: Clinical and demographic metadata were provided uncurated, with the amount varying by source and participant.

The table lists this clone with a count of one. This clone's antigen is unknown. The input lacks base qualities; no much larger clone sits a single base away. TCRbeta CDR3 regions were amplified from genomic DNA using the immunoSEQ Assay, a bias-controlled multiplex PCR. The original pipeline was this. The number of nucleated cells in each sample was estimated from the amplification of reference gene primers within the assay. Sequence reads were collapsed and filtered to measure the absolute abundance of every unique TCRbeta CDR3 rearrangement. For each sample, productive Simpson clonality was calculated by taking the square root of Simpson's diversity index across productive rearrangements. What TCRdb holds here is the immuneACCESS table cut down to in-frame rearrangements. Part of the clones is not present; checked against another copy, under half of the missing clones reflect an unresolved V gene, and the others are unexplained. V and J calls plus clone size are reproduced from that table; the DNA served to infer D and trimming. In this sample the table shows a few hundred thousand clones, 89% of which occur a single time. Roughly a tenth of the sample comes from the top ten.

Participants in the prospective study were aged roughly 18 to 95 years, lived in about two dozen United States geographic areas, and enrolled through a virtual design. Cohort assignment in the prospective study relied on participant-reported clinical history from a screening survey and a study questionnaire. Recovered participants in ImmuneRACE Cohort 3 were defined as having two consecutive negative NP/OP PCR tests, clearance from a healthcare professional, or resolution of symptoms. In the prospective study, whole blood, serum and a nasopharyngeal or oropharyngeal swab were collected from each participant by mobile phlebotomists. Additional blood draws and questionnaires over an approximately 2-month period could optionally be provided by prospective study participants. Prospective study blood samples were shipped either frozen or at room temperature before DNA extraction. The clonotype comes from a woman aged 25-40 years who had recovered from COVID-19. Sequences were obtained from PBMCs or T cells enriched from blood (not recorded which).

The CDR3 corresponds to CASSLVWSGGENNEQFF. The base sequence is TGTGCCAGCAGCTTAGTTTGGTCAGGGGGCGAAAACAATGAGCAGTTCTTC. Recombination joined TRBV7-8 with TRBJ2-1; 8 junctional bases match TRBD1. For CDR1 and CDR2, the germline V gene lists SGHVS and FQNEAQ. Ends trimmed: V by 1 base, J by 5 bases; bases unmatched to a gene: 10. Reading from cysteine to phenylalanine, the CDR3 counts 17 amino acids. Only the CDR3 DNA is retained, 51 bases long and in frame from the first base.